These T cell receptor beta chains were read from a single sample in a study of blood T cells in healthy people across ages. TCRdb ran MiXCR on the 5' RACE reads and lists one entry per CDR3 protein. The table has approximately 600,000 distinct CDR3 sequences, 58% seen once. The sample taken for sequencing was blood. Receptors were obtained from a man between 60 and 75 years old in good health. Both conserved end residues are part of each CDR3. D genes are given only for firm matches. Expanded clones get a size class; other rows say once, few or many, or leave the size out.

d_call: TRBD2
v_call: TRBV28
j_call: TRBJ2-1
clone_size: NA
cdr3_aa: CASSSGGAGFGNEQFF
cdr3_nt: TGTGCCAGTTCTAGCGGGGGGGCCGGATTCGGCAATGAGCAGTTCTTC

d_call: NA
v_call: TRBV7-2
j_call: TRBJ1-2
clone_size: NA
cdr3_aa: CASSVGPANYGYTF
cdr3_nt: TGTGCCAGCAGCGTCGGACCAGCTAACTATGGCTACACCTTC

d_call: NA
v_call: TRBV10-3
j_call: TRBJ2-7
clone_size: few
cdr3_aa: CAIMTDSYEQYF
cdr3_nt: TGTGCCATCATGACAGACTCCTACGAGCAGTACTTC

d_call: NA
v_call: TRBV21-1
j_call: TRBJ2-7
clone_size: many
cdr3_aa: CASSLPPGRLYEQYF
cdr3_nt: TGTGCCAGCAGCCTCCCGCCGGGCAGGCTCTACGAGCAGTACTTC

d_call: NA
v_call: TRBV6-6
j_call: TRBJ2-1
clone_size: NA
cdr3_aa: CASSPHRVNNEQFF
cdr3_nt: TGTGCCAGCAGTCCCCATAGGGTGAACAATGAGCAGTTCTTC

d_call: TRBD2
v_call: TRBV5-1
j_call: TRBJ2-3
clone_size: NA
cdr3_aa: CASRRGTGTSGADTQYF
cdr3_nt: TGCGCCAGCCGCAGGGGGACCGGGACTAGCGGGGCAGATACGCAGTATTTT

d_call: TRBD2
v_call: TRBV6-1
j_call: TRBJ2-5
clone_size: NA
cdr3_aa: CASRRQLAGGRGETQYF
cdr3_nt: TGTGCCAGCAGGAGACAACTAGCGGGGGGGCGGGGAGAGACCCAGTACTTC

d_call: NA
v_call: TRBV29-1
j_call: TRBJ1-5
clone_size: few
cdr3_aa: CSVGPGGGQPQHF
cdr3_nt: TGCAGCGTTGGACCGGGGGGCGGTCAGCCCCAGCATTTT

d_call: TRBD2
v_call: TRBV29-1
j_call: TRBJ2-5
clone_size: NA
cdr3_aa: CSVDGTGGAHNEQYF
cdr3_nt: TGCAGCGTTGATGGTACCGGGGGGGCCCACAATGAGCAGTACTTC

d_call: NA
v_call: TRBV6-1
j_call: TRBJ2-5
clone_size: NA
cdr3_aa: CASSGGARGTQYF
cdr3_nt: TGTGCCAGCAGTGGGGGGGCGCGGGGGACCCAGTACTTC

d_call: NA
v_call: TRBV20-1
j_call: TRBJ2-5
clone_size: many
cdr3_aa: CSAEPGLQETQYF
cdr3_nt: TGCAGTGCCGAGCCGGGGCTCCAAGAGACCCAGTACTTC

d_call: TRBD1
v_call: TRBV27
j_call: TRBJ2-7
clone_size: NA
cdr3_aa: CASSSQPGQPYEQYF
cdr3_nt: TGTGCCAGCAGTTCGCAACCGGGACAGCCATACGAGCAGTACTTC

d_call: NA
v_call: TRBV20-1
j_call: TRBJ1-5
clone_size: NA
cdr3_aa: CSARDDPGQQNSNQPQHF
cdr3_nt: TGCAGTGCTAGAGATGACCCGGGGCAGCAAAATAGCAATCAGCCCCAGCATTTT

d_call: NA
v_call: TRBV4-1
j_call: TRBJ2-4
clone_size: NA
cdr3_aa: CASSHPRGQNIQYF
cdr3_nt: TGCGCCAGCAGCCATCCCCGGGGCCAAAACATTCAGTACTTC

d_call: NA
v_call: TRBV12-3/TRBV12-4
j_call: TRBJ2-1
clone_size: NA
cdr3_aa: CASRQGGRNEQFF
cdr3_nt: TGTGCCAGCAGGCAGGGGGGTAGGAATGAGCAGTTCTTC

d_call: NA
v_call: TRBV9
j_call: TRBJ2-7
clone_size: NA
cdr3_aa: CASSVEFAGYEQYF
cdr3_nt: TGTGCCAGCAGCGTAGAGTTCGCTGGGTACGAGCAGTACTTC

d_call: TRBD1
v_call: TRBV20-1
j_call: TRBJ2-3
clone_size: NA
cdr3_aa: CSAATGGGTDTQYF
cdr3_nt: TGCAGTGCTGCTACAGGGGGCGGCACAGATACGCAGTATTTT

d_call: TRBD2
v_call: TRBV10-3
j_call: TRBJ2-5
clone_size: NA
cdr3_aa: CAISSGQLATFGNEQYF
cdr3_nt: TGTGCCATCAGTTCCGGACAACTAGCGACCTTCGGGAATGAGCAGTACTTC

d_call: NA
v_call: TRBV29-1
j_call: TRBJ2-5
clone_size: NA
cdr3_aa: CSVAAGVETQYF
cdr3_nt: TGCAGCGTTGCGGCTGGGGTTGAGACCCAGTACTTC

d_call: NA
v_call: TRBV12-3/TRBV12-4
j_call: TRBJ2-3
clone_size: few
cdr3_aa: CASSLRTVGTDTQYF
cdr3_nt: TGTGCCAGCAGCCTCCGGACGGTGGGCACAGATACGCAGTATTTT

d_call: TRBD2
v_call: TRBV9
j_call: TRBJ2-1
clone_size: NA
cdr3_aa: CASSVAGAGASYNEQFF
cdr3_nt: TGTGCCAGCAGCGTAGCGGGAGCGGGGGCCTCCTACAATGAGCAGTTCTTC

d_call: TRBD2
v_call: TRBV7-2
j_call: TRBJ2-1
clone_size: few
cdr3_aa: CASSFASGAAYNEQFF
cdr3_nt: TGTGCCAGCAGCTTCGCTAGCGGGGCCGCCTACAATGAGCAGTTCTTC

d_call: NA
v_call: TRBV12-3/TRBV12-4
j_call: TRBJ2-7
clone_size: NA
cdr3_aa: CASSLVGGIYEQYF
cdr3_nt: TGTGCCAGCAGTTTAGTGGGGGGAATCTACGAGCAGTACTTC

d_call: NA
v_call: TRBV7-2
j_call: TRBJ2-6
clone_size: few
cdr3_aa: CASSEAARPNVLTF
cdr3_nt: TGTGCCAGCAGCGAAGCGGCCAGGCCCAACGTCCTGACTTTC

d_call: TRBD1
v_call: TRBV4-2
j_call: TRBJ1-4
clone_size: NA
cdr3_aa: CASSQDRRQGGEKLFF
cdr3_nt: TGTGCCAGCAGCCAAGATAGGCGACAGGGTGGTGAAAAACTGTTTTTT

d_call: TRBD2
v_call: TRBV10-3
j_call: TRBJ2-7
clone_size: NA
cdr3_aa: CASRPTSGGTSSYEQYF
cdr3_nt: TGTGCCAGCAGGCCCACTAGCGGGGGGACAAGCTCCTACGAGCAGTACTTC

d_call: NA
v_call: TRBV12-3/TRBV12-4
j_call: TRBJ1-4
clone_size: NA
cdr3_aa: CASSLTGLVEKLFF
cdr3_nt: TGTGCCAGCAGTTTGACAGGACTTGTTGAAAAACTGTTTTTT

d_call: TRBD1
v_call: TRBV27
j_call: TRBJ2-7
clone_size: NA
cdr3_aa: CASPLKEGTGATYEQYF
cdr3_nt: TGTGCCAGCCCGTTAAAAGAGGGGACAGGGGCGACCTACGAGCAGTACTTC

d_call: NA
v_call: TRBV2
j_call: TRBJ1-2
clone_size: NA
cdr3_aa: CASERDANYGYTF
cdr3_nt: TGTGCCAGCGAACGGGATGCCAACTATGGCTACACCTTC

d_call: TRBD2
v_call: TRBV20-1
j_call: TRBJ2-3
clone_size: NA
cdr3_aa: CSAPPPAGGSDTQYF
cdr3_nt: TGCAGTGCCCCTCCCCCAGCGGGGGGTTCAGATACGCAGTATTTT

d_call: NA
v_call: TRBV6-1
j_call: TRBJ2-5
clone_size: NA
cdr3_aa: CASGRPMETQYF
cdr3_nt: TGTGCCAGCGGGAGGCCCATGGAGACCCAGTACTTC

d_call: NA
v_call: TRBV20-1
j_call: TRBJ1-4
clone_size: NA
cdr3_aa: CSAIEGLSQEKLFF
cdr3_nt: TGCAGTGCTATAGAGGGGTTGTCACAAGAAAAACTGTTTTTT

d_call: NA
v_call: TRBV28
j_call: TRBJ1-1
clone_size: many
cdr3_aa: CATLPGAFGSAFF
cdr3_nt: TGTGCCACCCTCCCAGGCGCCTTCGGTTCAGCTTTCTTT

d_call: TRBD1
v_call: TRBV29-1
j_call: TRBJ1-2
clone_size: NA
cdr3_aa: CSSRDSYGYTF
cdr3_nt: TGCAGCTCCCGGGACAGCTATGGCTACACCTTC

d_call: NA
v_call: TRBV6-5
j_call: TRBJ2-5
clone_size: few
cdr3_aa: CASTRGPDGTQYF
cdr3_nt: TGTGCCAGCACCCGAGGTCCCGACGGGACCCAGTACTTC

d_call: NA
v_call: TRBV5-1
j_call: TRBJ1-6
clone_size: NA
cdr3_aa: CASGGDPTPGYNSPLHF
cdr3_nt: TGCGCCAGCGGTGGAGATCCGACCCCCGGGTATAATTCACCCCTCCACTTT

d_call: NA
v_call: TRBV6-2/TRBV6-3
j_call: TRBJ2-3
clone_size: NA
cdr3_aa: CASSYRPGDTQYF
cdr3_nt: TGTGCCAGCAGTTATCGGCCGGGAGATACGCAGTATTTT

d_call: TRBD2
v_call: TRBV15
j_call: TRBJ2-2
clone_size: few
cdr3_aa: CATSRDLLAGNTGELFF
cdr3_nt: TGTGCCACCAGCAGGGACCTCCTAGCGGGGAACACCGGGGAGCTGTTTTTT

d_call: TRBD1
v_call: TRBV18
j_call: TRBJ2-1
clone_size: NA
cdr3_aa: CASSSGQELEQFF
cdr3_nt: TGTGCCAGCTCATCAGGACAGGAGCTAGAGCAGTTCTTC

d_call: NA
v_call: TRBV6-5
j_call: TRBJ2-7
clone_size: NA
cdr3_aa: CASMGGETYEQYF
cdr3_nt: TGTGCCAGCATGGGGGGCGAAACCTACGAGCAGTACTTC

d_call: TRBD2
v_call: TRBV5-5
j_call: TRBJ2-5
clone_size: once
cdr3_aa: CASSSPSIAGGQETQYF
cdr3_nt: TGTGCCAGCAGCTCGCCAAGCATAGCGGGGGGGCAAGAGACCCAGTACTTC

d_call: TRBD1
v_call: TRBV6-2/TRBV6-3
j_call: TRBJ1-2
clone_size: NA
cdr3_aa: CASSYPTGGEWGYTF
cdr3_nt: TGTGCCAGCAGTTACCCGACAGGGGGCGAATGGGGCTACACCTTC

d_call: TRBD1
v_call: TRBV5-1
j_call: TRBJ2-5
clone_size: NA
cdr3_aa: CASSFIQGRETQYF
cdr3_nt: TGCGCCAGCAGCTTCATACAGGGGCGGGAGACCCAGTACTTC

d_call: NA
v_call: TRBV4-2
j_call: TRBJ1-2
clone_size: few
cdr3_aa: CASTPANRNYYGYTF
cdr3_nt: TGTGCCAGCACCCCCGCAAACAGGAACTACTATGGCTACACCTTC

d_call: TRBD1
v_call: TRBV14
j_call: TRBJ1-2
clone_size: NA
cdr3_aa: CASSQKPTGTTHIYGYTF
cdr3_nt: TGTGCCAGCAGCCAAAAACCGACAGGGACTACGCACATCTATGGCTACACCTTC

d_call: NA
v_call: TRBV7-2
j_call: TRBJ2-3
clone_size: few
cdr3_aa: CASSSRTTDTQYF
cdr3_nt: TGTGCCAGCAGTTCCCGGACTACAGATACGCAGTATTTT

d_call: NA
v_call: TRBV7-9
j_call: TRBJ1-4
clone_size: NA
cdr3_aa: CASSLVIVAGDEKLFF
cdr3_nt: TGTGCCAGCAGCTTAGTTATCGTGGCAGGGGATGAAAAACTGTTTTTT

d_call: TRBD2
v_call: TRBV9
j_call: TRBJ2-3
clone_size: NA
cdr3_aa: CASSVVLAGGLDTQYF
cdr3_nt: TGTGCCAGCAGCGTAGTTCTAGCGGGGGGTCTGGATACGCAGTATTTT

d_call: TRBD1
v_call: TRBV29-1
j_call: TRBJ1-6
clone_size: NA
cdr3_aa: CSASTGEGSPLHF
cdr3_nt: TGCAGCGCATCGACAGGGGAGGGCTCACCCCTCCACTTT

d_call: NA
v_call: TRBV6-1
j_call: TRBJ1-2
clone_size: NA
cdr3_aa: CASSPRGGRGYTF
cdr3_nt: TGTGCCAGCAGCCCAAGGGGGGGTCGTGGCTACACCTTC

d_call: TRBD2
v_call: TRBV29-1
j_call: TRBJ2-1
clone_size: few
cdr3_aa: CSAGLAGNNEQFF
cdr3_nt: TGCAGCGCCGGACTAGCGGGGAACAATGAGCAGTTCTTC

d_call: NA
v_call: TRBV7-8
j_call: TRBJ2-2
clone_size: NA
cdr3_aa: CASSSPHYLRELFF
cdr3_nt: TGTGCCAGCAGCTCCCCACACTACCTCCGGGAGCTGTTTTTT

d_call: NA
v_call: TRBV18
j_call: TRBJ2-1
clone_size: NA
cdr3_aa: CASSPPSYSREQFF
cdr3_nt: TGTGCCAGCTCACCACCGAGCTACTCTAGAGAGCAGTTCTTC

d_call: NA
v_call: TRBV27
j_call: TRBJ2-3
clone_size: NA
cdr3_aa: CASSFREKDTQYF
cdr3_nt: TGTGCCAGCAGTTTTAGGGAGAAAGATACGCAGTATTTT

d_call: TRBD1
v_call: TRBV7-9
j_call: TRBJ1-1
clone_size: once
cdr3_aa: CASSLEGASTEAFF
cdr3_nt: TGTGCCAGCAGCTTAGAGGGGGCCAGCACTGAAGCTTTCTTT

d_call: TRBD2
v_call: TRBV9
j_call: TRBJ2-1
clone_size: NA
cdr3_aa: CASSVGTSGWYNEQFF
cdr3_nt: TGTGCCAGCAGCGTAGGGACTAGCGGGTGGTACAATGAGCAGTTCTTC

d_call: TRBD1
v_call: TRBV4-2
j_call: TRBJ2-4
clone_size: NA
cdr3_aa: CASSQDGDSLAKNIQYF
cdr3_nt: TGTGCCAGCAGCCAAGACGGGGACAGCCTAGCCAAAAACATTCAGTACTTC

d_call: NA
v_call: TRBV2
j_call: TRBJ1-1
clone_size: NA
cdr3_aa: CASAWGHDAFF
cdr3_nt: TGTGCCAGCGCTTGGGGCCACGACGCTTTCTTT